Listed here are 16 T cell receptor beta chains from one sample, sequenced in a study of OX40 agonist ivuxolimab in advanced cancers. TCRdb's table, derived via immunoSEQ multiplex PCR, lists solely in-frame clones and lacks some. The data contain approximately 40,000 clones, approximately 81% of them seen just once; the ten biggest clones take up 15% to 20%. Sequenced material: CD4+ or CD8+ T cells sorted from blood, taken in a trial of the OX40 agonist ivuxolimab. These TCRs come from an adult with an advanced solid tumor such as melanoma, head and neck, liver or kidney cancer.

This chain connects TRBV6-5 to TRBJ2-5; D possibly uses TRBD1 or TRBD2 (5 bases each). The J call could be wrong; TRBJ2-7 is a better fit for the DNA end. CDR1 and CDR2 (germline): MNHEY, SVGAGI. CDR3 length equals 13 residues. In nucleotides, the CDR3 is TGTGCCAGCAGTTACTCTGAGGGGAGCGAGCAGTACTTC. Amino acids: CASSYSEGSEQYF.

This chain joins TRBV19 and TRBJ1-5; no clear D gene. CDR1 is LNHDA and CDR2 is SQIVND in the germline V gene (reference sequence). There are 15 residues in the CDR3. The V and J ends lost 7 bases and 4 bases respectively, with 17 bases between them. In nucleotides, the CDR3 is TGTGCCAGTACTCCACCGGGGAGGTTAAATCAGCCCCAGCATTTT. This encodes CASTPPGRLNQPQHF. Full variable domain (outside the CDR3, taken from reference TRBV19 and TRBJ1-5): DGGITQSPKYLFRKEGQNVTLSCEQNLNHDAMYWYRQDPGQGLRLIYYSQIVNDFQKGDIAEGYSVSREKKESFPLTVTSAQKNPTAFYLCASTPPGRLNQPQHFGDGTRLSIL.

This chain uses TRBV7-9 with TRBJ1-6, with a weak D call TRBD1 (5 bases). The CDR3 is 16 amino acids. Trimming pared 2 bases from V and 10 bases from J, leaving 18 bases between. Looked up from germline, CDR1 is SEHNR and CDR2 is FQNEAQ (reference sequence). In DNA, the CDR3 is TGTGCCAGCAGCTTAACCCCCGCAGGGCTTGAATCACCCCTCCACTTT. It codes for CASSLTPAGLESPLHF.

This clone showed up just once. The V call is TRBV6-1, the J call TRBJ2-7; TRBD1 is a possible D gene (5 bases). CDR3 size: 14 residues. Germline V gene lookup returns CDR1 MNHNS and CDR2 SASEGT. V gave up 6 bases and J gave up 1 base, with 13 bases separating them. The CDR3 DNA sequence: TGTGCCAGCAGGAACTTTGACAGTTCCTACGAGCAGTACTTC. This encodes CASRNFDSSYEQYF.

With respect to this clone: An end of the junction differs from the germline gene, which may be a read error. J is TRBJ2-7 and V is TRBV25-1; D not certain. The CDR3 has 13 amino acids. Germline CDR1 MGHDK, CDR2 SYGVNS. In nucleotides, the CDR3 is TGTGCCAGCAGTGATTACGGAAACTACAAGCAGTACTTC. Amino acids: CASSDYGNYKQYF.

This clone was recorded once. The chain joins TRBV2 to TRBJ1-6, with D possibly matching TRBD1 (6 bases). V shed 11 bases and J shed 6 bases, with 17 bases lying between them. Germline V gives CDR1 SNHLY, CDR2 FYNNEI. The length of the CDR3 is 14 residues. CDR3 sequence (DNA): TGTGCCTCTCAACATGCAGGGGTTAATTCACCCCTCCACTTT. Its translation: CASQHAGVNSPLHF.

The rearrangement uses TRBV19 and TRBJ2-7; D is undetermined. Looked up from germline, CDR1 is LNHDA and CDR2 is SQIVND (reference sequence). Trimming removed 5 bases from V and 0 bases from J, with 14 bases in between. The CDR3 spans 15 residues. In nucleotides, the CDR3 is TGTGCCAGTAGTCCTCGACCGTTGAGCTCCTACGAGCAGTACTTC. It encodes CASSPRPLSSYEQYF.

The chain uses TRBV7-6 and TRBJ2-1, with TRBD2 matching over 7 bases. V trimming: 5 bases; J trimming: 12 bases; junction bases outside the gene matches: 10. The CDR3 contains 13 residues. Germline CDR1 and CDR2: SGHVS and FNYEAQ. This chain's CDR3 is CASSAPVGGGQFF. The CDR3 coding sequence is TGTGCCAGCAGCGCCCCCGTAGGCGGGGGGCAGTTCTTC.

For the CDR3, the DNA is TGTGCCAGCAGCGTTCCTTCCGGGACGGTCTCTGGAAACACCATATATTTT. Translated, it gives CASSVPSGTVSGNTIYF. The chain carries TRBV9 and TRBJ1-3; weak D call: TRBD1 (5 bases). V was clipped by 2 bases and J by 0 bases, with 15 bases between them. This CDR3 is 17 amino acids long. Germline V gene lookup returns CDR1 SGDLS and CDR2 YYNGEE.

V gene TRBV27 combines with J gene TRBJ1-5; the D is unclear. This CDR3 is 12 amino acids long. Germline CDR1 and CDR2: MNHEY and SMNVEV (reference sequence). V was cut by 4 bases and J by 2 bases, with 3 bases left in between. The CDR3 reads CASSSRNQPQHF. CDR3 nucleotides: TGTGCCAGCAGTTCCCGCAATCAGCCCCAGCATTTT.

The chain couples TRBV7-3 to TRBJ2-3; 10 bases agree with TRBD2. The J segment lost 2 bases and the V segment lost 5 bases, leaving 4 bases of the junction unmatched. Germline V gene data show CDR1 as SGHTA and CDR2 as FQGTGA. The CDR3 totals 15 residues. The CDR3 reads CASSRTSGLTDTQYF. For the CDR3, the DNA is TGTGCCAGCAGCCGGACTAGCGGCCTCACAGATACGCAGTATTTT.

This clone qualifies as medium-sized. This chain joins TRBV9 and TRBJ2-3, with D unclear. In germline, CDR1 is SGDLS, CDR2 YYNGEE. The V gene lost 0 bases and the J gene lost 3 bases, with 8 bases spanning the gap. This CDR3 has 14 amino acids. CDR3 residues: CASSVEDATDTQYF. CDR3 bases: TGTGCCAGCAGCGTAGAGGACGCAACAGATACGCAGTATTTT.

J is TRBJ1-2 and V is TRBV6-1, with D uncertain. Germline V gives CDR1 MNHNS, CDR2 SASEGT. V lost 1 base to trimming and J lost 5 bases, with 8 bases between them. This CDR3 contains 13 residues. The CDR3 nucleotides read TGTGCCAGCAGTGAAGGGGAGTGGTATGGCTACACCTTC. Protein: CASSEGEWYGYTF.

This chain uses TRBV27 with TRBJ1-2; D is possibly TRBD1 (5 bases). The V end lost 6 bases, the J end lost 2 bases, and 16 bases lay between the germline ends. CDR3 size: 15 residues. The germline V gene encodes CDR1 MNHEY and CDR2 SMNVEV (reference sequence). The CDR3 coding sequence is TGTGCCAGCAGAAAGGATGAGGGGAGGAACTATGGCTACACCTTC. Protein product: CASRKDEGRNYGYTF.

The chain combines TRBV19 with TRBJ2-2; TRBD1 matches at 7 bases. The germline gives CDR1 LNHDA, CDR2 SQIVND (reference sequence). This CDR3 is built from 12 residues. V gave up 7 bases and J gave up 6 bases; unmatched junction bases: 2. CDR3 bases: TGTGCCAGTACTGACAGGGCCGGGGAGCTGTTTTTT. It yields the protein CASTDRAGELFF.

J is TRBJ2-7 and V is TRBV6-5; 11 bases are shared with TRBD1. Looked up from germline, CDR1 is MNHEY and CDR2 is SVGAGI. V was clipped by 5 bases and J by 5 bases; unmatched bases: 5. The CDR3 length is 14 residues. CDR3 sequence: CASSEWGQGDEQYF. CDR3 DNA sequence: TGTGCCAGCAGTGAATGGGGACAGGGGGACGAGCAGTACTTC.